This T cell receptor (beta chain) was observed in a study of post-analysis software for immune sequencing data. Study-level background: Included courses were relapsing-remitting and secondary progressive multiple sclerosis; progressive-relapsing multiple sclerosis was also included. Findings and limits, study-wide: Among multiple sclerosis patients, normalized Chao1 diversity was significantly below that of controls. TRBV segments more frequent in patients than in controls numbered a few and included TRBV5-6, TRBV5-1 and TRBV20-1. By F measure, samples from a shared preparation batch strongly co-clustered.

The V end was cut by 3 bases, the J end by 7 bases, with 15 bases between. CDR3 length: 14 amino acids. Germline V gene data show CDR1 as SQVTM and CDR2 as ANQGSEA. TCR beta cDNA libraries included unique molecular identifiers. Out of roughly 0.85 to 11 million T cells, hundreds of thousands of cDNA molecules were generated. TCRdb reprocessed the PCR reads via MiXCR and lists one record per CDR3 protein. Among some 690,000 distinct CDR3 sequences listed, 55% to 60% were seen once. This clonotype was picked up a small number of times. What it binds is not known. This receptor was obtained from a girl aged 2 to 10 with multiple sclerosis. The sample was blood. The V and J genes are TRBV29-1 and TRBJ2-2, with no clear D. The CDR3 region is CSVDYLYGVGELFF. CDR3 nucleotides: TGCAGCGTTGATTACTTGTATGGGGTCGGGGAGCTGTTTTTT.